Each of the 2 T cell receptor beta chains below was sequenced from the same sample in a study of blood T cell repertoires in COVID-19. The method was immunoSEQ multiplex PCR; TCRdb's version includes in-frame clones alone and lacks a portion of them. The sample lists about 97,000 clones, 90% to 95% occurring once. The sequencing sample was made of peripheral blood. Receptors were obtained from a man in his fifties with acute or convalescent COVID-19.

The chain couples TRBV5-4 to TRBJ1-2, with TRBD1 matching 10 bases. Germline lookup yields CDR1 SGHNT and CDR2 YYREEE (reference sequence). V lost 4 bases to trimming and J lost 6 bases; unmatched junction nucleotides: 3. CDR3 length equals 13 residues. CDR3 sequence: CASSRGTGDGYTF. The CDR3 region has the DNA TGTGCCAGCAGCCGCGGGACAGGGGATGGCTACACCTTC.

CDR3 in DNA: TGTGCCAGCAGTTTAGCAGGGGACACTGAAGCTTTCTTT. It encodes CASSLAGDTEAFF. The chain combines TRBV12-3 or TRBV12-4 with TRBJ1-1; weak D call: TRBD1 (5 bases). CDR3 length: 13 residues. The ends were cut back, 0 bases at V and 3 bases at J, with 5 bases in the middle.